The 32 T cell receptor beta chains reported below all come from one sample, sequenced in a study of blood T cell repertoires in COVID-19. The data were produced by immunoSEQ multiplex PCR, yet TCRdb's version contains in-frame clones alone and is incomplete. This repertoire shows about 160,000 clones, roughly 84% found once; its top ten account for more than 7%. The sample taken for sequencing was peripheral blood. These receptors originate from an elderly woman with active or convalescent COVID-19.

The CDR3 region is CASSPGVSTDTQYF. The CDR3, as DNA: TGTGCCAGCAGCCCGGGAGTTAGCACAGATACGCAGTATTTT. The V and J genes are TRBV11-3 and TRBJ2-3; perhaps TRBD2 as D (6 bases). V gave up 5 bases and J gave up 0 bases, with 9 bases separating them. The CDR3 totals 14 residues. Germline V gene lookup returns CDR1 SGHNT and CDR2 YENEEA.

The chain employs TRBV6-2 or TRBV6-3 and TRBJ1-1; TRBD1 matches 10 bases. The V segment lost 5 bases and the J segment 7 bases; nucleotides outside the gene matches: 4. Germline V gene lookup returns CDR1 MNHEY and CDR2 SVGEGT. The CDR3 has 13 amino acids. The CDR3: CASSGTGVNEAFF. The CDR3 DNA reads as TGTGCCAGCAGTGGGACAGGGGTAAATGAAGCTTTCTTT.

Concerning this clone: The same CDR3 can be traced to other DNA sequences in this sample. The genes are TRBV19 and TRBJ1-1; perhaps TRBD1 as D (6 bases). CDR1 is LNHDA, CDR2 SQIVND, per germline (reference sequence). CDR3 length equals 12 residues. V lost 10 bases, J lost 1 base, and 10 bases lay in between. The DNA for the CDR3 is TGTGCCACCTCGGACAGGAACACTGAAGCTTTCTTT. It is translated as CATSDRNTEAFF.

V is TRBV18 and J is TRBJ2-2; 7 bases fit TRBD1. The CDR3 extends over 14 amino acids. J was trimmed by 3 bases and V by 4 bases; bases with no gene match: 2. CDR1 and CDR2 (germline): KGHSH, LQKENI. CDR3 DNA sequence: TGTGCCAGCTCACGAGGGACAGACACCGGGGAGCTGTTTTTT. Translation: CASSRGTDTGELFF.

There are a few counts of this clone. The chain couples TRBV10-3 to TRBJ1-5, with TRBD1 identical over 8 bases. The germline V gene encodes CDR1 ENHRY and CDR2 SYGVKD. V lost 4 bases to trimming and J lost 3 bases; unmatched junction nucleotides: 2. The CDR3 is made up of 14 amino acids. The CDR3 loop reads CAISGQGHNQPQHF. CDR3 sequence (DNA): TGTGCCATCAGTGGACAGGGGCACAATCAGCCCCAGCATTTT.

This clone was seen more than once but under ten times. This chain connects TRBV30 to TRBJ2-7; TRBD2 might be the D (5 bases). The CDR3 has 12 residues. The V end lost 7 bases, the J end lost 3 bases, and 13 bases lay between the germline ends. Germline V gene sequence: CDR1 GTSNPN, CDR2 SVGIG (reference sequence). CDR3 loop: CAFSDRDYEQYF. In nucleotides, the CDR3 is TGTGCCTTCTCTGACCGGGACTACGAGCAGTACTTC.

The chain couples TRBV4-3 to TRBJ1-2; unclear D gene. V lost 0 bases and J lost 0, with 8 bases in between. CDR1 and CDR2 from the germline V gene are LGHNA and YSLEER. CDR3 length: 15 residues. The CDR3 DNA is TGCGCCAGCAGCCAAGATTCTCCCCCTAACTATGGCTACACCTTC. This codes for CASSQDSPPNYGYTF.

The J gene is TRBJ1-5, the V gene TRBV20-1, with TRBD1 matching 7 bases. The CDR3 is 15 residues long. The ends lost 3 bases at V and 4 bases at J; junction bases unmatched: 9. The V gene's germline CDR1 is DFQATT and CDR2 SNEGSKA (reference sequence). CDR3 nucleotide sequence: TGCAGTGCTAGTCTTGGGACAGCCCTGAATCAGCCCCAGCATTTT. Its translation: CSASLGTALNQPQHF.

The V gene is TRBV7-2, the J gene TRBJ1-4; unclear D gene. V was cut by 0 bases and J by 8 bases, with 13 bases left in between. Germline V gene sequence: CDR1 SGHTA, CDR2 FQGNSA. The CDR3 extends over 15 amino acids. CDR3 coding DNA: TGTGCCAGCAGCTTAGCGAGAGGGTTAGAAGAAAAACTGTTTTTT. This gives the protein CASSLARGLEEKLFF.

J is TRBJ1-1 and V is TRBV12-3 or TRBV12-4, with D tentatively TRBD1 (6 bases). The CDR3 covers 13 residues. V shed 2 bases and J shed 10 bases, with 14 bases lying between them. In nucleotides, the CDR3 is TGTGCCAGCAGTTTACGAGGGGGGGACATAGCTTTCTTT. It is translated as CASSLRGGDIAFF.

V is TRBV19 and J is TRBJ1-6; 11 nucleotides align to TRBD1. The length of the CDR3 is 15 residues. The V segment lost 4 bases and the J segment 9 bases; nucleotides outside the gene matches: 5. Germline CDR1 and CDR2: LNHDA and SQIVND (reference sequence). CDR3: CASSTSGTGGSPLHF. CDR3 in DNA: TGTGCCAGTAGTACATCCGGGACAGGGGGTTCACCCCTCCACTTT. The full variable domain, completed using reference TRBV19 and TRBJ1-6, is DGGITQSPKYLFRKEGQNVTLSCEQNLNHDAMYWYRQDPGQGLRLIYYSQIVNDFQKGDIAEGYSVSREKKESFPLTVTSAQKNPTAFYLCASSTSGTGGSPLHFGNGTRLTVT.

V gene TRBV11-3 combines with J gene TRBJ2-1, with 7 bases aligning to TRBD1. The germline CDR1 and CDR2 sequences are SGHNT and YENEEA. CDR3 length: 14 residues. The trim removed 1 base at V and 9 bases at J, leaving 6 bases unmatched. The CDR3 is CASSLGTRGTEQFF. CDR3 coding DNA: TGTGCCAGCAGCTTAGGGACCAGGGGGACTGAGCAGTTCTTC.

The V gene is TRBV19, the J gene TRBJ1-2, with no clear D. Germline V lookup: CDR1 LNHDA, CDR2 SQIVND (reference sequence). The CDR3 length is 14 residues. The V and J ends lost 6 bases and 2 bases respectively, with 13 bases between them. This chain's CDR3 is CASSQIEANYGYTF. As DNA, the CDR3 is TGTGCCAGTAGCCAAATCGAGGCGAACTATGGCTACACCTTC.

The chain links TRBV18 to TRBJ1-1; TRBD1 aligns across 9 bases. Germline CDR1 KGHSH, CDR2 LQKENI. J was trimmed by 4 bases and V by 4 bases; bases with no gene match: 7. The CDR3 covers 15 residues. The CDR3 DNA follows: TGTGCCAGCTCACTCCCGGGACAGGGACTCACTGAAGCTTTCTTT. Protein sequence: CASSLPGQGLTEAFF.

This clone is a singleton in its sample. The J gene is TRBJ1-5, the V gene TRBV7-2; D might be TRBD1 (5 bases). Germline V gene data show CDR1 as SGHTA and CDR2 as FQGNSA. V lost 1 base, J lost 0 bases, and 16 bases lay in between. The CDR3 loop spans 18 amino acids. The CDR3 sequence: CASSLGPPGYLSNQPQHF. CDR3 in DNA: TGTGCCAGCAGCTTAGGCCCCCCAGGGTACCTTAGCAATCAGCCCCAGCATTTT. Full variable domain (remainder filled in from reference TRBV7-2 and TRBJ1-5): GAGVSQSPSNKVTEKGKDVELRCDPISGHTALYWYRQSLGQGLEFLIYFQGNSAPDKSGLPSDRFSAERTGGSVSTLTIQRTQQEDSAVYLCASSLGPPGYLSNQPQHFGDGTRLSIL.

This clone was observed a single time. The V call is TRBV11-2, the J call TRBJ2-3; 12 bases are a match to TRBD2. Trimming at V came to 2 bases and at J to 5 bases, leaving 5 bases not matched to a gene. The germline V gene encodes CDR1 SGHAT and CDR2 FQNNGV. This CDR3 comprises 16 residues. DNA for the CDR3: TGTGCCAGCAGCTTAAGGACTAGCGGGGCTAAAGATACGCAGTATTTT. The encoded protein is CASSLRTSGAKDTQYF.

This chain uses TRBV7-9 with TRBJ1-4; 8 nucleotides align to TRBD1. Trimming at V came to 4 bases and at J to 4 bases, leaving 8 bases not matched to a gene. CDR1 is SEHNR, CDR2 FQNEAQ, per germline (reference sequence). The CDR3 spans 16 residues. The CDR3 DNA is TGTGCCAGCAGCTCGCGGACAGGGCAGGGTAATGAAAAACTGTTTTTT. Amino acids: CASSSRTGQGNEKLFF.

J is TRBJ2-7 and V is TRBV30; 12 bases match TRBD2. V shed 1 base, J shed 2 bases, and the junction held 3 bases outside the gene matches. Germline V CDR1 and CDR2: GTSNPN, SVGIG (reference sequence). The CDR3 is made up of 15 amino acids. The CDR3 region is CAWSARLAGAYEQYF. The CDR3 coding sequence is TGTGCCTGGAGTGCTCGACTAGCGGGGGCCTACGAGCAGTACTTC.

The V and J genes are TRBV12-3 or TRBV12-4 and TRBJ2-3; D unclear. This CDR3 has 11 amino acids. Trimming cost V 7 bases and J 6 bases, with 8 bases left between them. The CDR3 is CASKFSDTQYF. The DNA for the CDR3 is TGTGCCAGCAAGTTTAGCGATACGCAGTATTTT.

This chain uses TRBV6-6 with TRBJ2-5; D unclear. V lost 5 bases to trimming and J lost 4 bases, with 14 bases between them. The CDR3 is made up of 14 amino acids. Germline loops: CDR1 MNHNY, CDR2 SVGAGI (reference sequence). The DNA of the CDR3 is TGTGCCAGCAGTCCCACAGTTCTTCTAGAGACCCAGTACTTC. Its translation: CASSPTVLLETQYF.

The chain carries TRBV4-2 and TRBJ2-1; D uncertain. CDR3 length: 17 amino acids. Trimming took 0 bases from V and 0 from J, leaving 12 bases between them. In germline, CDR1 is LGHNA, CDR2 YNFKEQ. In DNA form, the CDR3 reads TGTGCCAGCAGCCAAGAATTGTCGTCCAGCTCCTACAATGAGCAGTTCTTC. This encodes CASSQELSSSSYNEQFF.

The chain recombines TRBV3-1 (or the pseudogene TRBV3-2) with TRBJ1-1; 9 bases line up with TRBD1. The CDR3 is 13 residues long. Per germline, CDR1 LGHDT and CDR2 YNNKEL (reference sequence). V was pared by 6 bases and J by 7 bases, with 6 bases of the junction left unmatched. CDR3 loop: CASSPGTGFEAFF. Here the CDR3 DNA reads TGTGCCAGCAGTCCCGGGACAGGGTTTGAAGCTTTCTTT.

The chain carries TRBV4-3 and TRBJ1-2; perhaps TRBD1 as D (6 bases). The germline V and J ends were trimmed by 4 bases and 1 base, with 7 bases remaining between them. Germline-derived CDR1 and CDR2 are LGHNA and YSLEER. There are 13 residues in the CDR3. The CDR3 loop is CASSLQGNYGYTF. CDR3 sequence (DNA): TGCGCCAGCAGCCTACAGGGTAACTATGGCTACACCTTC.

The chain joins TRBV6-5 to TRBJ1-2, with a tentative D call TRBD1 (6 bases). Germline V lookup: CDR1 MNHEY, CDR2 SVGAGI. CDR3 length: 13 amino acids. V gave up 6 bases and J gave up 7 bases, with 15 bases separating them. The CDR3 DNA is TGTGCCAGCAGGGTCGCACAGGGTTTTGGCTACACCTTC. Its protein is CASRVAQGFGYTF.

This clone was seen once. The chain has TRBV2 and TRBJ1-6; TRBD1 might be the D (6 bases). Germline CDR1 and CDR2: SNHLY and FYNNEI. The CDR3 spans 13 residues. The ends were cut back, 6 bases at V and 8 bases at J, with 11 bases in the middle. CDR3 sequence: CASRKGVDSPLHF. The CDR3 nucleotides are TGTGCCAGCAGGAAGGGGGTGGATTCACCCCTCCACTTT.

In its sample, this clone was seen a few times. This chain links TRBV25-1 with TRBJ1-4, with TRBD1 matching 11 bases. There are 13 residues in the CDR3. Germline V gene lookup returns CDR1 MGHDK and CDR2 SYGVNS. V was pared by 8 bases and J by 7 bases, with 3 bases of the junction left unmatched. CDR3 loop: CASFGQGAEKLFF. The CDR3 coding sequence is TGTGCCAGCTTTGGACAGGGGGCTGAAAAACTGTTTTTT.

The chain uses TRBV7-9 and TRBJ1-5; 8 bases are a match to TRBD1. CDR3 size: 14 residues. With 5 bases clipped from V and 6 bases from J, the junction kept 6 bases outside the gene matches. Germline V CDR1 and CDR2: SEHNR, FQNEAQ (reference sequence). The CDR3 bases are TGTGCCAGCAGCAAATCCACAGGGGGTCAGCCCCAGCATTTT. Translated: CASSKSTGGQPQHF.

CDR3 amino acids: CASSEASGLALYEQYF. CDR3 DNA sequence: TGCGCCAGCAGTGAAGCCTCGGGACTAGCCCTCTACGAGCAGTACTTC. The chain recombines TRBV10-1 with TRBJ2-7; 9 bases fit TRBD2. This CDR3 has 16 amino acids. Germline V gene data show CDR1 as WNHNN and CDR2 as SYGVQD (reference sequence). V lost 3 bases to trimming and J lost 3 bases; unmatched junction nucleotides: 9.

CDR3 loop: CASSSDSLGGYTF. In nucleotides, the CDR3 is TGTGCCAGCAGTTCCGACAGCCTTGGGGGCTACACCTTC. This chain uses TRBV2 with TRBJ1-2; TRBD1 is a possible D gene (5 bases). CDR3 length: 13 amino acids. Deletions cut 5 bases from V and 8 bases from J, with 15 bases between. CDR1 and CDR2 from the germline V gene are SNHLY and FYNNEI.

V usage is TRBV29-1 and J usage is TRBJ1-5; D might be TRBD1 (5 bases). The CDR3 loop spans 12 amino acids. The ends were cut back, 4 bases at V and 4 bases at J, with 8 bases in the middle. Germline V lookup: CDR1 SQVTM, CDR2 ANQGSEA. In DNA, the CDR3 is TGCAGCGTTGGGGAGGGGAATCAGCCCCAGCATTTT. Its protein product is CSVGEGNQPQHF.

This chain uses TRBV5-1 with TRBJ2-3; 8 nucleotides match TRBD2. The junction had 6 bases not matched to a gene; V was cut back by 4 bases and J by 2 bases. The CDR3 loop spans 15 amino acids. The germline gives CDR1 SGHRS, CDR2 YFSETQ. CDR3 protein: CASSLGGAYTDTQYF. The CDR3 DNA sequence: TGCGCCAGCAGCCTCGGGGGGGCATACACAGATACGCAGTATTTT.

V usage is TRBV7-2 and J usage is TRBJ1-2; weak D call: TRBD1 (5 bases). Germline V CDR1 and CDR2: SGHTA, FQGNSA. V was clipped by 1 base and J by 4 bases, with 19 bases between them. The CDR3 sequence is 17 residues long. CDR3 coding DNA: TGTGCCAGCAGCTTAGGGGGCCCGGCAGGGATCGGCTATGGCTACACCTTC. Its protein is CASSLGGPAGIGYGYTF.